These T cell receptor beta chains were read from a single sample in a study of metastatic and nonmetastatic thyroid tumors. TCRdb reprocessed the PCR reads via MiXCR. The data hold 5,000 to 8,000 clones, with around 16% observed a single time. Sequencing was carried out using tumor tissue. These TCRs come from a male donor with papillary thyroid cancer or a benign thyroid nodule (not recorded which). Some clones in this sample may be carry-over from other donors' samples. Both conserved end residues are part of each CDR3. A D gene is named only where the DNA matches it firmly. Size is stated for part of the rows, as once, few or many counts, or as a class when the clone is expanded.

clone_size: medium-sized
v_call: TRBV12-3/TRBV12-4
j_call: TRBJ2-2
cdr3_length: 15
d_call: TRBD2
cdr3_nt: TGTGCCAGCAGCCGACTAGCGTGGGACACCGGGGAGCTGTTTTTT
cdr3_aa: CASSRLAWDTGELFF

clone_size: medium-sized
v_call: TRBV2
j_call: TRBJ2-5
cdr3_length: 12
d_call: NA
cdr3_nt: TGTGCCAGCACCTTCAGGGCAGAGACCCAGTACTTC
cdr3_aa: CASTFRAETQYF

clone_size: medium-sized
v_call: TRBV28
j_call: TRBJ1-5
cdr3_length: 18
d_call: TRBD1
cdr3_nt: TGTGCCAGCAGTTTGGGACAGGGAGGAGTGGGAGTCAATCAGCCCCAGCATTTT
cdr3_aa: CASSLGQGGVGVNQPQHF

clone_size: many
v_call: TRBV3-1
j_call: TRBJ2-7
cdr3_length: 14
d_call: TRBD1
cdr3_nt: TGTGCCAGCAGCCCTAGGACAGGGGGCTACGAGCAGTACTTC
cdr3_aa: CASSPRTGGYEQYF

clone_size: many
v_call: TRBV7-2
j_call: TRBJ1-4
cdr3_length: 14
d_call: NA
cdr3_nt: TGTGCCAGCAGCTTAGCCAGGACCGGAGGAAAACTGTTTTTT
cdr3_aa: CASSLARTGGKLFF

clone_size: large
v_call: TRBV6-1
j_call: TRBJ1-5
cdr3_length: 15
d_call: NA
cdr3_nt: TGTGCCAGCAGTGCCGGACCCAGGCGGGGTCAGCCCCAGCATTTT
cdr3_aa: CASSAGPRRGQPQHF

clone_size: few
v_call: TRBV7-8
j_call: TRBJ2-7
cdr3_length: 15
d_call: TRBD2
cdr3_nt: TGTGCCAGCAGCTTAACAGCTAGCGGCCGCTACGAGCAGTACTTC
cdr3_aa: CASSLTASGRYEQYF

clone_size: few
v_call: TRBV6-2/TRBV6-3
j_call: TRBJ2-2
cdr3_length: 13
d_call: NA
cdr3_nt: TGTGCCAGCAGTTCGACTGACACCGGGGAGCTGTTTTTT
cdr3_aa: CASSSTDTGELFF

clone_size: many
v_call: TRBV5-6
j_call: TRBJ1-5
cdr3_length: 18
d_call: TRBD1
cdr3_nt: TGTGCCAGCAGCTTTGGGACAGGGGGCGTAGGGGGCAATCAGCCCCAGCATTTT
cdr3_aa: CASSFGTGGVGGNQPQHF

clone_size: NA
v_call: TRBV11-3
j_call: TRBJ2-2
cdr3_length: 15
d_call: TRBD1
cdr3_nt: TGTGCCAGCAGCAAGGACAGGGGGAACACCGGGGAGCTGTTTTTT
cdr3_aa: CASSKDRGNTGELFF

clone_size: medium-sized
v_call: TRBV12-3/TRBV12-4
j_call: TRBJ2-2
cdr3_length: 21
d_call: TRBD2
cdr3_nt: TGTGCCAGCAGTTTCCATCCCTATCGGACTAGCGGGGGGATGAACACCGGGGAGCTGTTTTTT
cdr3_aa: CASSFHPYRTSGGMNTGELFF

clone_size: many
v_call: TRBV4-1
j_call: TRBJ2-5
cdr3_length: 17
d_call: NA
cdr3_nt: TGCGCCAGCAGCCAAGAGTCGTGGGGCGGCCCGGGAGAGACCCAGTACTTC
cdr3_aa: CASSQESWGGPGETQYF

clone_size: few
v_call: TRBV6-1
j_call: TRBJ2-7
cdr3_length: 14
d_call: TRBD1
cdr3_nt: TGTGCCAGCAGTGGCCGGGACAGGGTCTACGAGCAGTACTTC
cdr3_aa: CASSGRDRVYEQYF

clone_size: medium-sized
v_call: TRBV27
j_call: TRBJ2-5
cdr3_length: 15
d_call: NA
cdr3_nt: TGTGCCAGCAGTTACGCCGGGACACTACAAGAGACCCAGTACTTC
cdr3_aa: CASSYAGTLQETQYF

clone_size: many
v_call: TRBV29-1
j_call: TRBJ2-2
cdr3_length: 14
d_call: TRBD2
cdr3_nt: TGCAGCGTTGAGGGGACTAGATACACCGGGGAGCTGTTTTTT
cdr3_aa: CSVEGTRYTGELFF

clone_size: NA
v_call: TRBV20-1
j_call: TRBJ2-2
cdr3_length: 15
d_call: TRBD1
cdr3_nt: TGCAGTGCTAGAGCACCGGGACAGGGCGCCGGGGAGCTGTTTTTT
cdr3_aa: CSARAPGQGAGELFF

clone_size: medium-sized
v_call: TRBV20-1
j_call: TRBJ1-4
cdr3_length: 12
d_call: NA
cdr3_nt: TGCAGTGCTACACCTCTTGGGGAAAAACTGTTTTTT
cdr3_aa: CSATPLGEKLFF

clone_size: medium-sized
v_call: TRBV10-3
j_call: TRBJ2-7
cdr3_length: 13
d_call: NA
cdr3_nt: TGTGCCATCAGGACCGGGACACTCTCGGAGCAGTACTTC
cdr3_aa: CAIRTGTLSEQYF

clone_size: few
v_call: TRBV19
j_call: TRBJ1-1
cdr3_length: 14
d_call: NA
cdr3_nt: TGTGCCAGTAGTATGCAGGGTTCTTACACTGAAGCTTTCTTT
cdr3_aa: CASSMQGSYTEAFF

clone_size: NA
v_call: TRBV12-3/TRBV12-4
j_call: TRBJ2-2
cdr3_length: 15
d_call: TRBD1
cdr3_nt: TGTGCCAGCAGTTTCCGGACAGGGAGGACCGGGGAGCTGTTTTTT
cdr3_aa: CASSFRTGRTGELFF

clone_size: many
v_call: TRBV11-2
j_call: TRBJ2-2
cdr3_length: 16
d_call: NA
cdr3_nt: TGTGCCAGCAGCCCGATAGGGCGGACGAACACCGGGGAGCTGTTTTTT
cdr3_aa: CASSPIGRTNTGELFF

clone_size: many
v_call: TRBV10-1
j_call: TRBJ2-4
cdr3_length: 14
d_call: TRBD1
cdr3_nt: TGCGCCAGCAGTGAGGACAGGGTGAAAAACATTCAGTACTTC
cdr3_aa: CASSEDRVKNIQYF

clone_size: medium-sized
v_call: TRBV20-1
j_call: TRBJ1-2
cdr3_length: 11
d_call: NA
cdr3_nt: TGCAGTGCTGGCGCGACGGATGGCTACACCTTC
cdr3_aa: CSAGATDGYTF

clone_size: NA
v_call: TRBV7-8
j_call: TRBJ2-3
cdr3_length: 14
d_call: NA
cdr3_nt: TGTGCCAGCAGCTTAGGCCAGGGTACAGATACGCAGTATTTT
cdr3_aa: CASSLGQGTDTQYF